The 25 T cell receptor beta chains in this list originate from one sample, sequenced in a study of cytomegalovirus exposure and HLA in healthy donors. The primer mix had 60 Vbeta and 13 Jbeta primers. Assay: immunoSEQ multiplex PCR; the TCRdb copy retains only in-frame clones and omits some. Of under 150,000 clones listed, about three quarters are singletons. The sequenced sample consisted of PBMCs. The receptors stem from a woman aged 25 to 39 in good health and CMV-seropositive.

The V and J genes are TRBV5-1 and TRBJ2-1; 7 bases map to TRBD2. CDR1 and CDR2 (germline): SGHRS, YFSETQ. CDR3 size: 15 residues. V was pared by 3 bases and J by 4 bases, with 7 bases of the junction left unmatched. In DNA form, the CDR3 reads TGCGCCAGCAGCTCAGGGACTACCATTTACAATGAGCAGTTCTTC. It encodes CASSSGTTIYNEQFF.

CDR3 coding DNA: TGCGCCAGCAGCCAGGACGGGGGGCGCTACGGGGAGCTGTTTTTT. Amino acid sequence: CASSQDGGRYGELFF. The rearrangement uses TRBV5-1 and TRBJ2-2; possible D gene TRBD2, 7 bases. From germline, CDR1 is SGHRS and CDR2 YFSETQ. There are 15 residues in the CDR3. The ends were cut back, 4 bases at V and 7 bases at J, with 17 bases in the middle.

The V call is TRBV11-2, the J call TRBJ2-2, with a weak D call TRBD1 (6 bases). This CDR3 has 15 amino acids. The germline V gene has CDR1 SGHAT and CDR2 FQNNGV. V lost 6 bases to trimming and J lost 1 base, with 12 bases between them. Here the CDR3 reads CASRRPGENTGELFF. DNA of the CDR3: TGTGCCAGCAGAAGACCAGGGGAGAACACCGGGGAGCTGTTTTTT.

This chain connects TRBV13 to TRBJ2-3, with TRBD2 matching over 12 bases. This CDR3 has 16 amino acids. Germline V gives CDR1 PRHDT, CDR2 FYEKMQ (reference sequence). V was pared by 5 bases and J by 4 bases, with 7 bases of the junction left unmatched. The chain's CDR3 is CASSPRLAGAADTQYF. The CDR3 nucleotides read TGTGCCAGCAGCCCACGACTAGCGGGGGCCGCAGATACGCAGTATTTT.

V gene TRBV11-1 combines with J gene TRBJ2-7; 7 nucleotides align to TRBD2. The germline CDR1 and CDR2 sequences are SGHAT and FQDESV (reference sequence). The CDR3 has 13 residues. V trimming: 1 base; J trimming: 4 bases; junction bases outside the gene matches: 1. This chain's CDR3 is CASSLERGYEQYF. The CDR3 bases are TGTGCCAGCAGCTTAGAGCGGGGTTACGAGCAGTACTTC.

This clone has only one observation. The chain is built from TRBV6-5 and TRBJ2-5, with 9 bases identical to TRBD1. The J call could be wrong; TRBJ2-7 is a better fit for the DNA end. The CDR3 covers 14 residues. Per the germline V gene, CDR1 is MNHEY and CDR2 is SVGAGI. CDR3 sequence: CASSRQGDLNEQYF. The DNA of the CDR3 is TGTGCCAGCAGCCGACAGGGGGATCTCAACGAGCAGTACTTC.

The chain recombines TRBV28 with TRBJ2-1; unclear D gene. V dropped 4 bases and J dropped 5 bases, with 9 bases sitting between them. The length of the CDR3 is 13 residues. Germline values: CDR1 MDHEN, CDR2 SYDVKM. The DNA of the CDR3 is TGTGCCAGCAGTTATACTTACCACAATGAGCAGTTCTTC. It translates to CASSYTYHNEQFF.

The chain carries TRBV7-6 and TRBJ2-1; 9 bases are a match to TRBD2. This CDR3 has 17 residues. Looked up from germline, CDR1 is SGHVS and CDR2 is FNYEAQ. The J segment lost 3 bases and the V segment lost 0 bases, leaving 6 bases of the junction unmatched. CDR3 loop: CASSLAHGRGGYNEQFF. Here the CDR3 DNA reads TGTGCCAGCAGCTTAGCTCATGGGCGGGGGGGCTACAATGAGCAGTTCTTC.

The rearrangement links TRBV7-9 to TRBJ2-7, with 11 bases lining up with TRBD2. Germline loops: CDR1 SEHNR, CDR2 FQNEAQ (reference sequence). The CDR3 is made up of 13 amino acids. Trimming took 3 bases from V and 11 from J; bases not matched to a gene: 6. CDR3 nucleotide sequence: TGTGCCAGCAGCTTGCTAGCGGGGGGCCCCGAGTACTTC. Its protein is CASSLLAGGPEYF.

This chain links TRBV7-6 with TRBJ1-4; 9 bases agree with TRBD1. The CDR3 runs to 15 residues. With 5 bases clipped from V and 5 bases from J, the junction kept 6 bases outside the gene matches. The germline gives CDR1 SGHVS, CDR2 FNYEAQ. Written as DNA, the CDR3 is TGTGCCAGCAGCCCCGGGACAGGGCGAAATGAAAAACTGTTTTTT. Translated: CASSPGTGRNEKLFF.

This clone was seen once. The gene calls are TRBV10-3 and TRBJ1-2; TRBD1 is a possible D gene (5 bases). V shed 2 bases and J shed 0 bases, with 13 bases lying between them. Per germline, CDR1 ENHRY and CDR2 SYGVKD. The CDR3 has 16 amino acids. CDR3 sequence (DNA): TGTGCCATCAGTGAGGTGAAGACAGATGCTAACTATGGCTACACCTTC. This translates into CAISEVKTDANYGYTF.

The chain is built from TRBV9 and TRBJ1-2; a weak D match, TRBD1 (6 bases). The germline CDR1 and CDR2 sequences are SGDLS and YYNGEE. V lost 6 bases, J lost 5 bases, and 26 bases lay in between. The CDR3 covers 17 residues. CDR3 sequence: CASTGQPGHSVRYGYTF. CDR3 in DNA: TGTGCCAGCACCGGCCAACCGGGACACTCCGTAAGATATGGCTACACCTTC. The full variable domain, with the rest looked up from reference TRBV9 and TRBJ1-2, is DSGVTQTPKHLITATGQRVTLRCSPRSGDLSVYWYQQSLDQGLQFLIQYYNGEERAKGNILERFSAQQFPDLHSELNLSSLELGDSALYFCASTGQPGHSVRYGYTFGSGTRLTVV.

This sequence joins TRBV5-6 and TRBJ1-2; D gene unclear. The germline gives CDR1 SGHDT, CDR2 YYEEEE. With 6 bases removed from V and 5 bases from J, the gap between germline ends came to 11 bases. CDR3 length equals 12 residues. The CDR3 DNA sequence: TGTGCCAGCACCATAACAGATTATGGCTACACCTTC. Protein product: CASTITDYGYTF. Combining the CDR3 with reference TRBV5-6 and TRBJ1-2 gives the whole variable domain DAGVTQSPTHLIKTRGQQVTLRCSPKSGHDTVSWYQQALGQGPQFIFQYYEEEERQRGNFPDRFSGHQFPNYSSELNVNALLLGDSALYLCASTITDYGYTFGSGTRLTVV.

Only a few counts were recorded for this clone. The V gene is TRBV2, the J gene TRBJ2-3; 8 bases align to TRBD1. The CDR3 covers 13 residues. With 5 bases clipped from V and 7 bases from J, the junction kept 5 bases outside the gene matches. Germline CDR1 is SNHLY and CDR2 is FYNNEI. CDR3 bases: TGTGCCAGCAGTTTGGGACAGGTCAATACGCAGTATTTT. Amino acid sequence: CASSLGQVNTQYF. Filled out from reference TRBV2 and TRBJ2-3, the complete variable domain reads EPEVTQTPSHQVTQMGQEVILRCVPISNHLYFYWYRQILGQKVEFLVSFYNNEISEKSEIFDDQFSVERPDGSNFTLKIRSTKLEDSAMYFCASSLGQVNTQYFGPGTRLTVL.

J is TRBJ1-2 and V is TRBV29-1, with D possibly being TRBD1 (5 bases). The V and J ends lost 2 bases and 7 bases respectively, with 20 bases between them. Germline CDR1 is SQVTM and CDR2 is ANQGSEA. This CDR3 has 15 amino acids. The CDR3 protein is CSVEPAGRSSRGYTF. CDR3 in DNA: TGCAGCGTTGAACCGGCAGGGAGGTCGTCTCGTGGCTACACCTTC.

This chain connects TRBV4-1 to TRBJ2-1; D gene ambiguous. Per the germline V gene, CDR1 is MGHRA and CDR2 is YSYEKL. The CDR3 length is 14 residues. V was clipped by 1 base and J by 6 bases, with 10 bases between them. As DNA, the CDR3 is TGCGCCAGCAGCCAAGTCAACAGTTTCAATGAGCAGTTCTTC. Translation gives CASSQVNSFNEQFF.

The chain employs TRBV10-1 and TRBJ1-5; D may be TRBD1 (6 bases). The V gene lost 5 bases and the J gene lost 4 bases, with 15 bases spanning the gap. This CDR3 spans 15 amino acids. Germline V CDR1 and CDR2: WNHNN, SYGVQD (reference sequence). This CDR3 reads CASSPLQGRNQPQHF. As DNA, the CDR3 is TGCGCCAGCAGTCCCCTACAGGGCAGGAATCAGCCCCAGCATTTT.

The rearrangement uses TRBV7-2 and TRBJ2-1; D unresolved. Trimming took off 4 bases at V and 5 bases at J, with 9 bases between the two ends. The CDR3 spans 13 residues. Germline-derived CDR1 and CDR2 are SGHTA and FQGNSA. CDR3 amino acids: CASSSSRNNEQFF. CDR3 nucleotide sequence: TGTGCCAGCAGCTCCAGCAGGAACAATGAGCAGTTCTTC. Based on the CDR3 plus reference TRBV7-2 and TRBJ2-1, the full variable domain is GAGVSQSPSNKVTEKGKDVELRCDPISGHTALYWYRQSLGQGLEFLIYFQGNSAPDKSGLPSDRFSAERTGGSVSTLTIQRTQQEDSAVYLCASSSSRNNEQFFGPGTRLTVL.

The chain combines TRBV4-2 with TRBJ2-5, with 7 positions matching TRBD2. Germline V gene data show CDR1 as LGHNA and CDR2 as YNFKEQ. V trimming: 0 bases; J trimming: 5 bases; junction bases outside the gene matches: 12. This CDR3 has 17 residues. The CDR3 region is CASSQEGTGRGGETQYF. The CDR3 bases are TGTGCCAGCAGCCAAGAAGGGACGGGGAGGGGCGGGGAGACCCAGTACTTC.

This chain connects TRBV28 to TRBJ2-5; possibly TRBD2 for D (6 bases). The CDR3 runs to 13 residues. CDR1 and CDR2 (germline): MDHEN, SYDVKM. V was cut by 6 bases and J by 4 bases, with 12 bases left in between. The CDR3 here is CASRGTGRETQYF. In DNA form, the CDR3 reads TGTGCCAGCAGGGGGACTGGGCGAGAGACCCAGTACTTC.

This chain uses TRBV11-3 with TRBJ2-5; D remains unclear. This CDR3 has 13 residues. In germline, CDR1 is SGHNT, CDR2 YENEEA. Trimming removed 3 bases at V and 1 base at J, with 6 bases between. The CDR3 reads CASSFNSQETQYF. CDR3 in DNA: TGTGCCAGCAGCTTTAATTCCCAAGAGACCCAGTACTTC.

The chain joins TRBV11-1 to TRBJ1-4; 8 nucleotides line up with TRBD1. This CDR3 has 15 amino acids. Looked up from germline, CDR1 is SGHAT and CDR2 is FQDESV (reference sequence). Trimming cost V 5 bases and J 5 bases; bases outside gene matches: 7. The CDR3 loop reads CASSTGDRQNEKLFF. As DNA, the CDR3 is TGTGCCAGCAGCACAGGGGACAGGCAGAATGAAAAACTGTTTTTT.

V gene TRBV28 combines with J gene TRBJ2-1; D perhaps matches TRBD1 (5 bases). Germline V gene lookup returns CDR1 MDHEN and CDR2 SYDVKM. The CDR3 extends over 13 amino acids. V dropped 8 bases and J dropped 9 bases, with 17 bases sitting between them. The CDR3 nucleotides read TGTGCCAGCGCCGGCCGGCCGGACACTGAGCAGTTCTTC. Translated, it gives CASAGRPDTEQFF.

In DNA form, the CDR3 reads TGTGCCAGCTCACGGGGGGCTACAGATACGCAGTATTTT. It specifies CASSRGATDTQYF. The J gene is TRBJ2-3, the V gene TRBV5-4, with D possibly being TRBD2 (7 bases). Trimming took 7 bases from V and 3 from J, leaving 12 bases between them. The CDR3 runs to 13 residues. CDR1 SGHNT and CDR2 YYREEE come from the germline V gene (reference sequence).

The chain joins TRBV5-6 to TRBJ2-3; TRBD2 matches at 11 bases. With 4 bases clipped from V and 3 bases from J, the junction kept 4 bases outside the gene matches. The CDR3 has 15 residues. Germline values: CDR1 SGHDT, CDR2 YYEEEE. The CDR3 sequence is CASSHRTSGTDTQYF. CDR3 sequence (DNA): TGTGCCAGCAGCCACCGGACTAGCGGGACAGATACGCAGTATTTT.